What follows describes a single T cell receptor beta chain. Its antigen is still unknown. The data stem from a study of cytomegalovirus exposure and HLA in healthy donors. Study observations and caveats: A later analysis reportedly found fewer N-insertions in an Asian-associated ancestry cluster than the approximately 730-donor mean. The sole available immune exposure information was CMV serostatus. A later look showed TCR association rates differing by HLA locus, highest for DRB1 and lowest for HLA-C.

With 60 Vbeta and 13 Jbeta primers, the PCR was carried out. Using immunoSEQ multiplex PCR, the repertoire was profiled, and TCRdb retains in-frame clones only, with some absent. The sample gives some 140,000 clones, about 80% of which show up once; 4% to 5.5% is in the top ten. This clonotype originated in a man aged 30-40 years in good health. Input material: PBMCs.

CDR3 coding DNA: TGCAGCGTTGGACTAGCGTACAATGAGCAGTTCTTC. Its protein product is CSVGLAYNEQFF. The chain couples TRBV29-1 to TRBJ2-1, with 8 bases lining up with TRBD2. Losses at the gene ends were 4 bases for V and 4 bases for J; bases not matched to a gene: 0. CDR3 length: 12 amino acids. Germline V gene sequence: CDR1 SQVTM, CDR2 ANQGSEA.